These 27 T cell receptor beta chains share one sample of origin, sequenced in a study of OX40 agonist ivuxolimab in advanced cancers. Produced via immunoSEQ multiplex PCR; TCRdb's table is partial and in-frame only. This table holds around 64,000 clones, 84% found once. The sequencing used CD4+ or CD8+ T cells sorted from blood, collected in a trial of the OX40 agonist ivuxolimab. All receptors come from an adult with an advanced solid tumor such as melanoma, head and neck, liver or kidney cancer.

The J gene is TRBJ2-7, the V gene TRBV6-5, with TRBD2 matching over 9 bases. The CDR3 sequence is 16 residues long. From germline, CDR1 is MNHEY and CDR2 SVGAGI. Trimming removed 0 bases from V and 2 bases from J; junction bases left unmatched: 5. The CDR3 is CASSYSGLAEAYEQYF. The CDR3 bases are TGTGCCAGCAGTTACTCGGGACTAGCCGAAGCCTACGAGCAGTACTTC.

This clone has a handful of counts. This sequence joins TRBV27 and TRBJ2-6; either TRBD1 or TRBD2 may fit D (5 bases each). There are 18 residues in the CDR3. V was shortened by 5 bases and J by 3 bases, with 20 bases between the two germline ends. The V gene's germline CDR1 is MNHEY and CDR2 SMNVEV (reference sequence). The CDR3 nucleotides are TGTGCCAGCAGTACCCCCCTCCGGGGAAGGGGTGGGGCCAACGTCCTGACTTTC. It codes for CASSTPLRGRGGANVLTF.

The chain links TRBV5-4 to TRBJ2-7; perhaps TRBD2 as D (6 bases). This CDR3 is 16 amino acids long. The germline V gene encodes CDR1 SGHNT and CDR2 YYREEE (reference sequence). V lost 1 base to trimming and J lost 3 bases, with 17 bases between them. The CDR3 here is CASSLYGGRIYYEQYF. The CDR3 region has the DNA TGTGCCAGCAGCTTGTACGGGGGACGGATCTACTACGAGCAGTACTTC.

About this clone itself: This likely comes from a read error, as the CDR3 has no conserved phenylalanine or tryptophan at its end. The DNA is left out, because the CDR3 cannot be placed on it with certainty; the CDR3 is given as TCRdb lists it. Other DNA sequences in the sample encode the same CDR3. The CDR3 reads CSVEAGAL. The chain carries TRBV29-1 and TRBJ2-3; the table's D call, TRBD1, has no DNA check behind it. CDR1 SQVTM and CDR2 ANQGSEA come from the germline V gene. The CDR3 spans 8 residues, counting both ends.

The chain uses TRBV5-1 and TRBJ2-3, with D uncertain. Deletions cut 2 bases from V and 0 bases from J, with 13 bases between. This CDR3 comprises 16 residues. Germline V gives CDR1 SGHRS, CDR2 YFSETQ. The CDR3 spells CASSLNPGTSTDTQYF. CDR3 nucleotide sequence: TGCGCCAGCAGCTTAAATCCAGGAACTAGCACAGATACGCAGTATTTT. Based on the CDR3 plus reference TRBV5-1 and TRBJ2-3, the full variable domain is KAGVTQTPRYLIKTRGQQVTLSCSPISGHRSVSWYQQTPGQGLQFLFEYFSETQRNKGNFPGRFSGRQFSNSRSEMNVSTLELGDSALYLCASSLNPGTSTDTQYFGPGTRLTVL.

The J gene is TRBJ1-5, the V gene TRBV6-5, with 9 bases lining up with TRBD1. The CDR3 totals 13 residues. The V and J ends lost 6 bases and 8 bases, in that order; junction bases with no gene match: 5. Germline V lookup: CDR1 MNHEY, CDR2 SVGAGI. The CDR3 region is CASRRTGDEPQHF. CDR3 sequence (DNA): TGTGCCAGCAGACGGACAGGGGATGAGCCCCAGCATTTT.

CDR3 bases: TGTGCCATCAGTGGAGGGACTAGTATGATTACTTACAATGAGCAGTTCTTC. Translated, it gives CAISGGTSMITYNEQFF. This chain connects TRBV10-3 to TRBJ2-1; TRBD2 aligns across 8 bases. The J segment lost 4 bases and the V segment lost 4 bases, leaving 12 bases of the junction unmatched. Germline lookup yields CDR1 ENHRY and CDR2 SYGVKD. The CDR3 length is 17 residues.

This rearrangement joins TRBV29-1 to TRBJ2-5, with 10 bases lining up with TRBD1. The J call may be faulty, since TRBJ2-7 better matches the DNA end. Germline V lookup: CDR1 SQVTM, CDR2 ANQGSEA. The CDR3 spans 13 residues. The CDR3 coding sequence is TGCAGCGTTGGCGGGACAGGGGCCTACGAGCAGTACTTC. Translating gives CSVGGTGAYEQYF.

The V call is TRBV7-9, the J call TRBJ2-1; 8 bases line up with TRBD2. CDR1 and CDR2 from the germline V gene are SEHNR and FQNEAQ (reference sequence). V trimming: 0 bases; J trimming: 2 bases; junction bases outside the gene matches: 3. The CDR3 sequence is 16 residues long. CDR3 region: CASSLALAGTYNEQFF. CDR3 bases: TGTGCCAGCAGCTTAGCTCTAGCGGGCACCTACAATGAGCAGTTCTTC.

The chain couples TRBV7-9 to TRBJ2-5; D might be TRBD2 (6 bases). The J call could be wrong; TRBJ2-7 is a better fit for the DNA end. This CDR3 spans 13 amino acids. The germline gives CDR1 SEHNR, CDR2 FQNEAQ (reference sequence). The CDR3 sequence: CASVRESDYEQYF. The CDR3 bases are TGTGCCAGCGTTCGGGAGAGCGATTACGAGCAGTACTTC.

The V gene is TRBV10-3, the J gene TRBJ1-3; TRBD1 might be the D (5 bases). Germline V gene data show CDR1 as ENHRY and CDR2 as SYGVKD. V was pared by 0 bases and J by 4 bases, with 13 bases between. The CDR3 runs to 16 residues. CDR3 nucleotides: TGTGCCATCAGTGAGTCGGGACTTGAGTGGGGAAACACCATATATTTT. Its translation is CAISESGLEWGNTIYF.

Concerning this clone itself: Possible read error: a much larger clone is one base away. The chain recombines TRBV14 with TRBJ2-7; D gene ambiguous. V lost 7 bases to trimming and J lost 3 bases, with 10 bases between them. Germline V gene data show CDR1 as SGHDN and CDR2 as FVKESK. This CDR3 spans 12 amino acids. The CDR3 sequence: CASNLSLYEQYF. The CDR3 DNA reads as TGTGCCAGCAACCTGTCACTCTACGAGCAGTACTTC.

V is TRBV4-2 and J is TRBJ1-2; a possible D gene is TRBD1 (5 bases). CDR1 LGHNA and CDR2 YNFKEQ come from the germline V gene. Trimming left V 1 base short and J 2 bases short, with 8 bases between. The CDR3 runs to 14 residues. CDR3 in DNA: TGTGCCAGCAGCCAAGCGACAGCAAACTATGGCTACACCTTC. This translates into CASSQATANYGYTF.

This clone was recorded once. The chain is built from TRBV7-2 and TRBJ2-3, with 11 positions matching TRBD1. V was pared by 5 bases and J by 5 bases, with 6 bases of the junction left unmatched. Germline V gives CDR1 SGHTA, CDR2 FQGNSA. The CDR3 totals 15 residues. The CDR3 DNA follows: TGTGCCAGCAGCCCAGTCGGGACAGGGGGAGATACGCAGTATTTT. Amino acids: CASSPVGTGGDTQYF.

The chain has TRBV27 and TRBJ1-5, with D uncertain. Germline CDR1 is MNHEY and CDR2 is SMNVEV (reference sequence). The CDR3 totals 14 residues. Trimming stripped 3 bases from V and 3 bases from J, with 9 bases between. The CDR3 spells CASSFSGPNQPQHF. CDR3 bases: TGTGCCAGCAGTTTCTCGGGTCCCAATCAGCCCCAGCATTTT.

V is TRBV11-2 and J is TRBJ2-2; 7 bases agree with TRBD2. The CDR3 length is 16 residues. The junction had 4 bases not matched to a gene; V was cut back by 1 base and J by 2 bases. The germline gives CDR1 SGHAT, CDR2 FQNNGV. As DNA, the CDR3 is TGTGCCAGCAGCTTAGTGAGGACTAGAAACACCGGGGAGCTGTTTTTT. Its protein product is CASSLVRTRNTGELFF. The complete variable domain, with remaining parts taken from reference TRBV11-2 and TRBJ2-2, reads EAGVAQSPRYKIIEKRQSVAFWCNPISGHATLYWYQQILGQGPKLLIQFQNNGVVDDSQLPKDRFSAERLKGVDSTLKIQPAKLEDSAVYLCASSLVRTRNTGELFFGEGSRLTVL.

The gene calls are TRBV7-8 and TRBJ2-7; unclear D gene. The CDR3 is 11 amino acids. Trimming removed 6 bases at V and 2 bases at J, with 5 bases between. The germline CDR1 and CDR2 sequences are SGHVS and FQNEAQ. This CDR3 is CASSPAYEQYF. DNA for the CDR3: TGTGCCAGCAGTCCAGCCTACGAGCAGTACTTC.

The genes are TRBV4-3 and TRBJ2-2, with D possibly called TRBD1 or TRBD2 (5 bases each). Germline V lookup: CDR1 LGHNA, CDR2 YSLEER. The CDR3 covers 14 residues. With 2 bases removed from V and 4 bases from J, the gap between germline ends came to 8 bases. The CDR3 region is CASSQTRGTGELFF. CDR3 DNA: TGCGCCAGCAGCCAAACTAGGGGCACCGGGGAGCTGTTTTTT.

The chain carries TRBV28 and TRBJ1-6, with D perhaps matching TRBD1 (5 bases). Germline lookup yields CDR1 MDHEN and CDR2 SYDVKM. Trimming cost V 5 bases and J 9 bases, with 17 bases left between them. The CDR3 covers 15 residues. DNA of the CDR3: TGTGCCAGCAGTACGCCCGGGGCCCCAGGTTCACCCCTCCACTTT. Its translation: CASSTPGAPGSPLHF.

The V and J genes are TRBV7-6 and TRBJ1-5; TRBD1 aligns across 8 bases. The germline CDR1 and CDR2 sequences are SGHVS and FNYEAQ. CDR3 size: 15 residues. V dropped 5 bases and J dropped 2; count of bases not matched to a gene: 5. CDR3 sequence: CASSPQGEGNQPQHF. The DNA of the CDR3 is TGTGCCAGCAGCCCACAGGGGGAGGGCAATCAGCCCCAGCATTTT.

This chain joins TRBV9 and TRBJ2-3, with a possible D match to TRBD1 (6 bases). Germline V gene sequence: CDR1 SGDLS, CDR2 YYNGEE. The CDR3 extends over 15 amino acids. V was clipped by 4 bases and J by 1 base, with 13 bases between them. CDR3 nucleotide sequence: TGTGCCAGCAGCCTTCAGCAGGGGCGCACAGATACGCAGTATTTT. It specifies CASSLQQGRTDTQYF.

V gene TRBV6-1 combines with J gene TRBJ2-7, with a weak D call TRBD1 (6 bases). The CDR3 loop spans 13 amino acids. V was trimmed by 6 bases and J by 10 bases, leaving 19 bases between them. Germline V gene lookup returns CDR1 MNHNS and CDR2 SASEGT. DNA for the CDR3: TGTGCCAGCAGAAGGACAGTCTCCTACGGACAGTACTTC. It specifies CASRRTVSYGQYF.

The rearrangement links TRBV5-6 to TRBJ1-2, with D hard to call. V lost 0 bases, J lost 2 bases, and 8 bases lay in between. The CDR3 is 14 amino acids. Per the germline V gene, CDR1 is SGHDT and CDR2 is YYEEEE. CDR3 DNA: TGTGCCAGCAGCTTGGGGCAGAAGAACTATGGCTACACCTTC. This codes for CASSLGQKNYGYTF.

The rearrangement links TRBV28 to TRBJ2-5; TRBD1 matches 7 bases. Matching the DNA end better, TRBJ2-7 makes the J call doubtful. Germline lookup yields CDR1 MDHEN and CDR2 SYDVKM. The CDR3 contains 15 residues. Here the CDR3 DNA reads TGTGCCAGCAGTTACAGGGGCGCGCTGGTCTACGAGCAGTACTTC. Translation gives CASSYRGALVYEQYF.

The chain combines TRBV18 with TRBJ2-5, with 10 nucleotides matching TRBD2. The length of the CDR3 is 14 residues. The junction had 2 bases not matched to a gene; V was cut back by 4 bases and J by 3 bases. Looked up from germline, CDR1 is KGHSH and CDR2 is LQKENI. The CDR3 DNA reads TGTGCCAGCTCACGAGGACTAGCGGAAGAGACCCAGTACTTC. It codes for CASSRGLAEETQYF.

This chain links TRBV5-4 with TRBJ1-4; D may be TRBD1 (5 bases). The CDR3 spans 15 residues. In germline, CDR1 is SGHNT, CDR2 YYREEE (reference sequence). Trimming took off 0 bases at V and 0 bases at J, with 6 bases between the two ends. This CDR3 reads CASSLGGATNEKLFF. In DNA, the CDR3 is TGTGCCAGCAGCTTGGGAGGGGCAACTAATGAAAAACTGTTTTTT.

DNA for the CDR3: TGCGCCAGCAGCTTGGTCGACCGGGAGCCCGGGGAGCTGTTTTTT. Its protein product is CASSLVDREPGELFF. The V and J genes are TRBV5-1 and TRBJ2-2; perhaps TRBD2 as D (6 bases). The V gene's germline CDR1 is SGHRS and CDR2 YFSETQ. V lost 0 bases and J 6 bases, leaving 12 bases between the germline ends. The CDR3 runs 15 residues.